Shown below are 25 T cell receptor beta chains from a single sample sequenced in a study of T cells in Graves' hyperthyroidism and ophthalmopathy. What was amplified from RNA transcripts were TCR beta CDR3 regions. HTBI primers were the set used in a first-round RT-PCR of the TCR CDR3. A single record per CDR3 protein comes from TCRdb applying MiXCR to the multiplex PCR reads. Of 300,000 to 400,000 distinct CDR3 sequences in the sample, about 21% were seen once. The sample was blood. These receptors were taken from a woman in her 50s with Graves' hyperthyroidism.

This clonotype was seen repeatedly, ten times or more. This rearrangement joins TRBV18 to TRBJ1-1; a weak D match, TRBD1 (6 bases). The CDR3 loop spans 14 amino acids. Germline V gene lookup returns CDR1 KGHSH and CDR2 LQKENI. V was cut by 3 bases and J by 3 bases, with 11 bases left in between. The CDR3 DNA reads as TGTGCCAGCTCACCTACAGGGTTGGACACTGAAGCTTTCTTT. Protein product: CASSPTGLDTEAFF.

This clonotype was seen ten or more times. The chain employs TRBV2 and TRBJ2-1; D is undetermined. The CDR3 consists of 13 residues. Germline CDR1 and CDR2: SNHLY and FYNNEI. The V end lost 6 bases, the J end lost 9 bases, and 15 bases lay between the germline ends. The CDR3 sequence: CASSAIGLGEQFF. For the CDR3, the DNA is TGTGCCAGCAGCGCTATCGGCCTCGGTGAGCAGTTCTTC.

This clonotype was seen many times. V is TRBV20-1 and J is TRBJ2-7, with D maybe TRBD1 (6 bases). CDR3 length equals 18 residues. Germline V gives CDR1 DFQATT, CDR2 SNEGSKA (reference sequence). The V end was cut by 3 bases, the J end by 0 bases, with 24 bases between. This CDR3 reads CSASRGRTAGSPSYEQYF. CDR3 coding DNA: TGCAGTGCTAGTCGCGGTCGGACAGCAGGATCACCCTCCTACGAGCAGTACTTC.

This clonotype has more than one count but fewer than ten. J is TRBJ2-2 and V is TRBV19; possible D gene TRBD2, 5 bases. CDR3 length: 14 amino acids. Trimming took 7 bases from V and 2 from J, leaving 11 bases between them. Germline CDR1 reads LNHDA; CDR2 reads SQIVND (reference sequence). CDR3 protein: CASMRALNTGELFF. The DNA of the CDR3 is TGTGCCAGTATGCGGGCGCTCAACACCGGGGAGCTGTTTTTT.

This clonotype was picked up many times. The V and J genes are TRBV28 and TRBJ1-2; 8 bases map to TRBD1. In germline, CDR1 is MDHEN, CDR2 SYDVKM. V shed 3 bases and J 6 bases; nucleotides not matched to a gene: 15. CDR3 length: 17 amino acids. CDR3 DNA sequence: TGTGCCAGCAGTTTTGGGTTTAGGCAGGGGGCTAGGGATGGCTACACCTTC. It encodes CASSFGFRQGARDGYTF.

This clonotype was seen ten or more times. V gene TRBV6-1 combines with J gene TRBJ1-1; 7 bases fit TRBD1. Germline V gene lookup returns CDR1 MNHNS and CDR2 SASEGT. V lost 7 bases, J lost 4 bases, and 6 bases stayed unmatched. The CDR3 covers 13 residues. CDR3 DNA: TGTGCCAGCAATCGGGCAGGGGGCACTGAAGCTTTCTTT. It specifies CASNRAGGTEAFF.

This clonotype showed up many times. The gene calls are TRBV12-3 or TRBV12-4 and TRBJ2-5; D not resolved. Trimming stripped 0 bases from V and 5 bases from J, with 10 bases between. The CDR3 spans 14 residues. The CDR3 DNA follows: TGTGCCAGCAGTTTAGCGGTGCGGCGGGAGACCCAGTACTTC. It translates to CASSLAVRRETQYF.

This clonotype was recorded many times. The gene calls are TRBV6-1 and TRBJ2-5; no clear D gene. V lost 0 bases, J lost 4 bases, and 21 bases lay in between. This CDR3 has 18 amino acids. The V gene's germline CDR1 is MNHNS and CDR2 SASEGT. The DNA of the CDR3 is TGTGCCAGCAGTGAAGCGCTTCGAGGAAGGGTCACAAGAGAGACCCAGTACTTC. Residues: CASSEALRGRVTRETQYF.

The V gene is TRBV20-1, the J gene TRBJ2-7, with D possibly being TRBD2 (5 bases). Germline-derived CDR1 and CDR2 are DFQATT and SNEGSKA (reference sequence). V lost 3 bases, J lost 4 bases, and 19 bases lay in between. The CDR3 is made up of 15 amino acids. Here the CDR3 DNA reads TGCAGTGCTAGCCCCCCAGGCAGACTAACATACGAGCAGTACTTC. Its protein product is CSASPPGRLTYEQYF.

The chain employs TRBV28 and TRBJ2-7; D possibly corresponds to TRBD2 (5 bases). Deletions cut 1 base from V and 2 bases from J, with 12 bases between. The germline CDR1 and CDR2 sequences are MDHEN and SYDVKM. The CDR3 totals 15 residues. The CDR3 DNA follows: TGTGCCAGCAGTTTATTAGGCTCTAGCCCCTACGAGCAGTACTTC. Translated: CASSLLGSSPYEQYF. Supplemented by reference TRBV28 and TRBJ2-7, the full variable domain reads DVKVTQSSRYLVKRTGEKVFLECVQDMDHENMFWYRQDPGLGLRLIYFSYDVKMKEKGDIPEGYSVSREKKERFSLILESASTNQTSMYLCASSLLGSSPYEQYFGPGTRLTVT.

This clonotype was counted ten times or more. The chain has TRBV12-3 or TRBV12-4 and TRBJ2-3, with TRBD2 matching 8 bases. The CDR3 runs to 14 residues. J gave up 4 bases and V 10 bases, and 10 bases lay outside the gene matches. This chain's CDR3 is CATASGRAADTQYF. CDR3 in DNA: TGTGCCACCGCCAGCGGGAGAGCGGCAGATACGCAGTATTTT.

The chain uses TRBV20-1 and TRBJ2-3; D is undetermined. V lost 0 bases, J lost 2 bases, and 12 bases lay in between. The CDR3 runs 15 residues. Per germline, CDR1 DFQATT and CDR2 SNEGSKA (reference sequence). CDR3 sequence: CSARDTRGYTDTQYF. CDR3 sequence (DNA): TGCAGTGCTAGAGATACTCGCGGATACACAGATACGCAGTATTTT.

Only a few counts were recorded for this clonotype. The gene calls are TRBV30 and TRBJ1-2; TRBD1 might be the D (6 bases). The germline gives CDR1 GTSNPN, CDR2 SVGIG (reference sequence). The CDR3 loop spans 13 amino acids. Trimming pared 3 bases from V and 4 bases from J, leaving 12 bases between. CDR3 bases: TGTGCCTGGAGGGTTACAGGGACCTATGGCTACACCTTC. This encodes CAWRVTGTYGYTF.

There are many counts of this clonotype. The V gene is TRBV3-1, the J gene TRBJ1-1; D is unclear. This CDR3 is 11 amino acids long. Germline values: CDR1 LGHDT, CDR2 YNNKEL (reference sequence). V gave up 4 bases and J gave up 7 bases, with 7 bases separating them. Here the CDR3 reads CASSLGVEAFF. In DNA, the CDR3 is TGTGCCAGCAGCCTAGGTGTTGAAGCTTTCTTT.

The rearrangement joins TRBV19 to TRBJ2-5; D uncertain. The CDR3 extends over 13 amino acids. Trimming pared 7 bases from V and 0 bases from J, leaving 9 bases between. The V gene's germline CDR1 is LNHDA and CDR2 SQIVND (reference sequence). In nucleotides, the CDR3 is TGTGCCAGTAAGGACGTTTACCAAGAGACCCAGTACTTC. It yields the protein CASKDVYQETQYF.

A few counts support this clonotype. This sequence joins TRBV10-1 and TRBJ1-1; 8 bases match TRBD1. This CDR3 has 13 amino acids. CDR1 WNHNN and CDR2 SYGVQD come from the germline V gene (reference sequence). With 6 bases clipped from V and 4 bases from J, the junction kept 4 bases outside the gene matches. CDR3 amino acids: CASSGQGVTEAFF. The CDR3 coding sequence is TGCGCCAGCAGCGGACAGGGAGTCACTGAAGCTTTCTTT.

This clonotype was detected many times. CDR3 sequence (DNA): TGCGCCAGCAGCCTTTCGACAGGAACTGAAGCTTTCTTT. It encodes CASSLSTGTEAFF. V gene TRBV5-1 combines with J gene TRBJ1-1; TRBD1 might be the D (6 bases). CDR1 SGHRS and CDR2 YFSETQ come from the germline V gene. CDR3 length: 13 residues. V was shortened by 4 bases and J by 5 bases, with 12 bases between the two germline ends.

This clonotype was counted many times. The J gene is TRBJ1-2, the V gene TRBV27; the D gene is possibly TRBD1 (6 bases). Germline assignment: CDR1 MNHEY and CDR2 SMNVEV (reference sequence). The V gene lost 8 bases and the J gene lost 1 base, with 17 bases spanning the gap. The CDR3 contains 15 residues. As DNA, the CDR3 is TGTGCCAGCGGGTCTCGAGGACAGCTTAACTATGGCTACACCTTC. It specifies CASGSRGQLNYGYTF.

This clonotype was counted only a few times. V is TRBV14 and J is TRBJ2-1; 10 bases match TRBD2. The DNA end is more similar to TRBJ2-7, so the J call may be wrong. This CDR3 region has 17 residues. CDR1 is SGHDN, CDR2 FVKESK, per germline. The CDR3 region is CASSRFLAGERYNEQYF. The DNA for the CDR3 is TGTGCCAGCAGCCGCTTTCTAGCGGGAGAAAGGTACAATGAGCAGTACTTC.

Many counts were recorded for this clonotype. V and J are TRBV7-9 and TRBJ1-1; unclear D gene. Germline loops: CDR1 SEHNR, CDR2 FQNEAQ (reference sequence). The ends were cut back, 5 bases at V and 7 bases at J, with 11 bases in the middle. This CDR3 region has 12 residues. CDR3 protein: CASSPVSVEAFF. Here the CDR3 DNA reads TGTGCCAGCAGCCCTGTTTCGGTTGAAGCTTTCTTT. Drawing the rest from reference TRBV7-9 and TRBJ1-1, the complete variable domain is DTGVSQNPRHKITKRGQNVTFRCDPISEHNRLYWYRQTLGQGPEFLTYFQNEAQLEKSRLLSDRFSAERPKGSFSTLEIQRTEQGDSAMYLCASSPVSVEAFFGQGTRLTVV.

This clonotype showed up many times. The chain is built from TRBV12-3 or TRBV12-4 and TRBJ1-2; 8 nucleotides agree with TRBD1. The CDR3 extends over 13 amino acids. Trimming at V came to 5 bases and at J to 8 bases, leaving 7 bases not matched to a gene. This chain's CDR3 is CASSGQGGYGYTF. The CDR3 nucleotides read TGTGCCAGCAGTGGACAGGGAGGATACGGCTACACCTTC.

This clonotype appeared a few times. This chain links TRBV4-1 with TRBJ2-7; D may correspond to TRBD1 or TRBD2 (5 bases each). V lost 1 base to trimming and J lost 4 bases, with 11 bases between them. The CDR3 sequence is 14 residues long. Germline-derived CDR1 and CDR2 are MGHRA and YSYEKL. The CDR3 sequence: CASSQVGGEYEQYF. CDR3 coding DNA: TGCGCCAGCAGCCAAGTTGGGGGTGAGTACGAGCAGTACTTC.

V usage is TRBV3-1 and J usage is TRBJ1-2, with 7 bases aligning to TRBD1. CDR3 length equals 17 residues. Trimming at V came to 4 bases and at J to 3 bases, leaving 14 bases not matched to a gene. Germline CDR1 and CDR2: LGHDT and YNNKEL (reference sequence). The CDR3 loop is CASSPSKTDRVDYGYTF. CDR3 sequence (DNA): TGTGCCAGCAGCCCTTCGAAGACCGACAGGGTCGACTATGGCTACACCTTC.

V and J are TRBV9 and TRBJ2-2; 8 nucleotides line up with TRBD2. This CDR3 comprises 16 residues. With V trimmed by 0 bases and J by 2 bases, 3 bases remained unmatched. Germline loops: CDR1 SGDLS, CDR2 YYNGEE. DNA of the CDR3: TGTGCCAGCAGCGTAGGGACTAGCAAAAACACCGGGGAGCTGTTTTTT. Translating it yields CASSVGTSKNTGELFF.

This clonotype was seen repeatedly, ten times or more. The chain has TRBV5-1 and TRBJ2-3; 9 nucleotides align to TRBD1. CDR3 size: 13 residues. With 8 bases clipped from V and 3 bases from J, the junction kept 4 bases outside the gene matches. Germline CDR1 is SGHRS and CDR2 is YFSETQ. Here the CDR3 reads CASTGGVTDTQYF. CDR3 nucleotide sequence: TGCGCCAGTACAGGGGGCGTTACAGATACGCAGTATTTT.